This T cell receptor (beta chain) was captured in a study of radiotherapy plus CTLA-4 blockade in lung cancer. The study gave focal radiation plus ipilimumab CTLA-4 blockade to patients with chemo-refractory metastatic non-small-cell lung cancer. V lost 3 bases to trimming and J lost 9 bases; unmatched junction nucleotides: 8. CDR3 size: 14 residues. From germline, CDR1 is SGHNT and CDR2 YYREEE (reference sequence). Some clones are missing from TCRdb's copy, which holds only in-frame ones; the method was immunoSEQ multiplex PCR. The data contain tens of thousands of clones, around 81% of them singletons.

The chain carries TRBV5-4 and TRBJ2-1, with 8 bases matching TRBD2. Here the sequenced sample was peripheral blood, taken from a patient treated with radiotherapy plus ipilimumab. This sequence was found in a human donor with non-small cell lung cancer that progressed on radiotherapy plus ipilimumab. CDR3 residues: CASSWGLDFVEQFF. In nucleotides, the CDR3 is TGTGCCAGCAGCTGGGGACTAGATTTCGTTGAGCAGTTCTTC.